These T cell receptor beta chains were read from a single sample in a study of blood T cells in healthy people across ages. TCRdb itself ran the 5' RACE reads through MiXCR, one entry per CDR3 protein. Of 790,000 or so distinct CDR3 sequences listed, about 61% are singletons. Specimen: blood. Every receptor here comes from a man in his forties or fifties in good health. Both conserved end residues are part of each CDR3. Clone size is given for some rows only: seen once, a few or many times, or a class if the clone is expanded.

size: once; V: TRBV25-1; CDR3: CASRDRVSYEQYF
size: NA; V: TRBV7-8; CDR3: CASSFLAGGLEVQETQYF
size: NA; V: TRBV9; CDR3: CASSVEFSGSNEQFF
size: NA; V: TRBV11-1; CDR3: CASTADAAYNEQFF
size: NA; V: TRBV11-2; CDR3: CASSPPQTYDTGELFF
size: few; V: TRBV12-3/TRBV12-4; CDR3: CASSSPLRTGYEQYF
size: NA; V: TRBV24-1; CDR3: CATSDFRQLNTDTQYF
size: few; V: TRBV5-1; CDR3: CASSLSNPDTDTQYF
size: NA; V: TRBV25-1; CDR3: CASSEFGFYEQYF
size: NA; V: TRBV9; CDR3: CASSAPPGADTQYF
size: NA; V: TRBV20-1; CDR3: CSAGASGSSTDTQYF
size: NA; V: TRBV2; CDR3: CASNDLPGRTGELFF
size: few; V: TRBV20-1; CDR3: CSATTRFPEQYF
size: NA; V: TRBV9; CDR3: CASRRTSGANVLTF
size: NA; V: TRBV7-8; CDR3: CASSFPLAGSGSYEQYF
size: NA; V: TRBV6-7; CDR3: CASMGGGPPPHTQYF
size: NA; V: TRBV7-3; CDR3: CASSSLGYTQYF
size: few; V: TRBV28; CDR3: CASSWFREGGLEQYF
size: NA; V: TRBV11-2; CDR3: CASSQLAGTVVGNTEAFF
size: few; V: TRBV29-1; CDR3: CSVNRGDLGDTQYF